The 27 T cell receptor beta chains given below trace back to one sample, sequenced in a study of cytomegalovirus exposure and HLA in healthy donors. The PCR used 60 Vbeta and 13 Jbeta primers. TCRdb keeps only in-frame clones here, not all; method: immunoSEQ multiplex PCR. There are about 74,000 clones in the sample, with 7.5% to 8% held by the top ten. Specimen: PBMCs. The origin of the receptors is a female donor in good health and CMV-seropositive.

For the CDR3, the DNA is TGTGCCAGCAGTAATTTTTTAGGTACCCAGGCTGGCTACACCTTC. Amino acids: CASSNFLGTQAGYTF. The chain carries TRBV6-1 and TRBJ1-2; D not resolved. V shed 5 bases and J shed 7 bases, with 20 bases lying between them. CDR3 length: 15 residues. CDR1 MNHNS and CDR2 SASEGT come from the germline V gene.

This sequence joins TRBV2 and TRBJ2-7; D is unclear. CDR3 length: 15 residues. The germline gives CDR1 SNHLY, CDR2 FYNNEI. V was clipped by 3 bases and J by 7 bases, with 19 bases between them. The CDR3 region has the DNA TGTGCCAGCAGTGAGCTTCAAGGAGTACTTGGGGAGCAGTACTTC. The encoded protein is CASSELQGVLGEQYF. Filled out from reference TRBV2 and TRBJ2-7, the complete variable domain reads EPEVTQTPSHQVTQMGQEVILRCVPISNHLYFYWYRQILGQKVEFLVSFYNNEISEKSEIFDDQFSVERPDGSNFTLKIRSTKLEDSAMYFCASSELQGVLGEQYFGPGTRLTVT.

The chain is built from TRBV20-1 and TRBJ1-1, with a tentative D call TRBD1 (6 bases). The CDR3 spans 11 residues. Trimming shortened V by 6 bases and J by 9 bases, and 14 bases separated the two germline ends. CDR1 and CDR2 from the germline V gene are DFQATT and SNEGSKA (reference sequence). Here the CDR3 reads CSASGRGKAFF. The CDR3 DNA is TGCAGTGCCTCGGGGAGGGGGAAAGCTTTCTTT.

As to this clone: The junction does not match germline at one end; this may be a read error. J is TRBJ2-3 and V is TRBV6-1; 7 positions match TRBD2. CDR3 length: 12 amino acids. Germline V gene data show CDR1 as MNHNS and CDR2 as SASEGT. The CDR3 DNA is TGTGCCAGCACTCAAGGGTGGCGGGAGTGGCATTTT. This encodes CASTQGWREWHF.

V usage is TRBV11-2 and J usage is TRBJ2-1; D is unclear. The CDR3 runs to 13 residues. V gave up 2 bases and J gave up 4 bases, with 6 bases separating them. Germline V gene sequence: CDR1 SGHAT, CDR2 FQNNGV. CDR3 sequence: CASSLTDYNEQFF. The CDR3 bases are TGTGCCAGCAGCTTAACAGATTACAATGAGCAGTTCTTC.

The chain uses TRBV27 and TRBJ2-7, with a possible D match to TRBD1 (5 bases). CDR1 MNHEY and CDR2 SMNVEV come from the germline V gene (reference sequence). Trimming stripped 3 bases from V and 5 bases from J, with 17 bases between. This CDR3 is 15 amino acids long. CDR3: CASSLRWQGRDEQYF. The CDR3 DNA follows: TGTGCCAGCAGTTTGAGGTGGCAGGGAAGGGACGAGCAGTACTTC.

This chain joins TRBV30 and TRBJ1-2; D unclear. The CDR3 spans 12 residues. In germline, CDR1 is GTSNPN, CDR2 SVGIG (reference sequence). V was trimmed by 4 bases and J by 8 bases, leaving 14 bases between them. The CDR3 region is CAWISRWEGYTF. DNA for the CDR3: TGTGCCTGGATAAGCCGTTGGGAGGGCTACACCTTC.

This chain links TRBV27 with TRBJ1-5; 12 bases match TRBD1. The V gene's germline CDR1 is MNHEY and CDR2 SMNVEV (reference sequence). CDR3 length: 12 amino acids. Trimming removed 6 bases from V and 11 bases from J; junction bases left unmatched: 2. CDR3 sequence: CASRGTGGSQHF. CDR3 bases: TGTGCCAGCAGGGGGACAGGGGGCTCCCAGCATTTT.

The chain uses TRBV5-4 and TRBJ2-5, with TRBD2 matching over 9 bases. Unmatched junction bases numbered 5, after V lost 3 bases and J lost 2 bases. The germline V gene has CDR1 SGHNT and CDR2 YYREEE (reference sequence). The CDR3 runs to 15 residues. The CDR3 DNA follows: TGTGCCAGCAGCTCCAGGACTAGCGCGCAAGAGACCCAGTACTTC. This sequence encodes CASSSRTSAQETQYF.

The chain joins TRBV25-1 to TRBJ2-5; 7 nucleotides line up with TRBD2. The V gene's germline CDR1 is MGHDK and CDR2 SYGVNS. There are 14 residues in the CDR3. Trimming at V came to 1 base and at J to 6 bases, leaving 5 bases not matched to a gene. The CDR3, as DNA: TGTGCCAGCAGTGAATGGGACGGGAGGAAGACCCAGTACTTC. Protein product: CASSEWDGRKTQYF.

This chain links TRBV7-2 with TRBJ1-1; 9 bases are a match to TRBD1. The CDR3 runs to 14 residues. Trimming removed 5 bases from V and 5 bases from J; junction bases left unmatched: 6. The germline CDR1 and CDR2 sequences are SGHTA and FQGNSA. The CDR3 nucleotides are TGTGCCAGCAGCCTGTTGACAGGGGGGACTGAAGCTTTCTTT. Translation gives CASSLLTGGTEAFF.

CDR3 DNA: TGTGCCAGCAGCGTGGTGGTGGGAGCCCCCTATGGCTACACCTTC. The encoded protein is CASSVVVGAPYGYTF. The chain uses TRBV7-8 and TRBJ1-2; the D is unclear. The CDR3 extends over 15 amino acids. Per the germline V gene, CDR1 is SGHVS and CDR2 is FQNEAQ. The ends were cut back, 5 bases at V and 4 bases at J, with 17 bases in the middle.

The gene calls are TRBV29-1 and TRBJ2-6, with D unresolved. Germline V gene lookup returns CDR1 SQVTM and CDR2 ANQGSEA. CDR3 length: 15 amino acids. With 3 bases removed from V and 0 bases from J, the gap between germline ends came to 9 bases. The CDR3 reads CSVDGLYSGANVLTF. The CDR3 nucleotides are TGCAGCGTTGACGGTCTCTACTCTGGGGCCAACGTCCTGACTTTC.

This chain joins TRBV5-1 and TRBJ2-2; 10 bases align to TRBD2. V was clipped by 3 bases and J by 1 base; unmatched bases: 12. CDR1 and CDR2 (germline): SGHRS, YFSETQ. The CDR3 is 19 residues long. CDR3 DNA sequence: TGCGCCAGCAGCTATTATCGTGGTAGCGGGAGGAGGAACACCGGGGAGCTGTTTTTT. Translation: CASSYYRGSGRRNTGELFF.

The rearrangement links TRBV4-1 to TRBJ1-1, with TRBD1 as a possible D gene (6 bases). The CDR3 has 16 amino acids. The V end lost 0 bases, the J end lost 3 bases, and 14 bases lay between the germline ends. Looked up from germline, CDR1 is MGHRA and CDR2 is YSYEKL. In DNA, the CDR3 is TGCGCCAGCAGCCAAGATGATCGGGGGGCGTACACTGAAGCTTTCTTT. Translation: CASSQDDRGAYTEAFF.

The CDR3 loop reads CASKEGRNTQYF. The CDR3 region has the DNA TGTGCCAGCAAGGAGGGGAGGAATACGCAGTATTTT. This chain connects TRBV6-5 to TRBJ2-3, with D tentatively TRBD2 (6 bases). Trimming removed 7 bases from V and 7 bases from J, with 12 bases in between. The CDR3 consists of 12 residues. CDR1 and CDR2 (germline): MNHEY, SVGAGI.

V gene TRBV9 combines with J gene TRBJ1-2, with D unresolved. The CDR3 has 15 amino acids. CDR1 is SGDLS and CDR2 is YYNGEE in the germline V gene. The germline V and J ends were trimmed by 0 bases and 0 bases, with 9 bases remaining between them. This chain's CDR3 is CASSVVERANYGYTF. The CDR3, as DNA: TGTGCCAGCAGCGTAGTGGAGAGAGCTAACTATGGCTACACCTTC. Drawing the rest from reference TRBV9 and TRBJ1-2, the complete variable domain is DSGVTQTPKHLITATGQRVTLRCSPRSGDLSVYWYQQSLDQGLQFLIQYYNGEERAKGNILERFSAQQFPDLHSELNLSSLELGDSALYFCASSVVERANYGYTFGSGTRLTVV.

The chain combines TRBV18 with TRBJ2-7; TRBD1 might be the D (6 bases). Germline CDR1 is KGHSH and CDR2 is LQKENI. The CDR3 covers 16 residues. The germline V and J ends were trimmed by 0 bases and 4 bases, with 16 bases remaining between them. CDR3 DNA sequence: TGTGCCAGCTCACCACCTTCCGGCAGGGGAGCATACGAGCAGTACTTC. Protein sequence: CASSPPSGRGAYEQYF.

This chain connects TRBV11-2 to TRBJ1-1; no clear D gene. Trimming removed 3 bases from V and 1 base from J, with 9 bases in between. The CDR3 is 14 residues long. Germline loops: CDR1 SGHAT, CDR2 FQNNGV. The CDR3, as DNA: TGTGCCAGCAGCTTCTCCGGGAAGAACACTGAAGCTTTCTTT. The encoded protein is CASSFSGKNTEAFF.

J is TRBJ2-1 and V is TRBV25-1, with 9 bases lining up with TRBD1. The V segment lost 6 bases and the J segment 9 bases; nucleotides outside the gene matches: 15. The germline gives CDR1 MGHDK, CDR2 SYGVNS. The CDR3 contains 16 residues. The CDR3: CASSEGDRVGGVEQFF. The CDR3 nucleotides are TGTGCCAGCAGCGAAGGGGACAGGGTGGGAGGGGTTGAGCAGTTCTTC. Complete variable domain (other parts from reference TRBV25-1 and TRBJ2-1): EADIYQTPRYLVIGTGKKITLECSQTMGHDKMYWYQQDPGMELHLIHYSYGVNSTEKGDLSSESTVSRIRTEHFPLTLESARPSHTSQYLCASSEGDRVGGVEQFFGPGTRLTVL.

The chain carries TRBV6-1 and TRBJ1-5; D uncertain. Germline V gene sequence: CDR1 MNHNS, CDR2 SASEGT. The CDR3 runs 13 residues. Deletions cut 8 bases from V and 8 bases from J, with 16 bases between. Written as DNA, the CDR3 is TGTGCCAGCCACATTATGTTTTTGGAGCCCCAGCATTTT. Amino acid sequence: CASHIMFLEPQHF.

The chain is built from TRBV7-2 and TRBJ2-3; 7 positions agree with TRBD2. The V gene end was trimmed by 1 base and the J gene end by 2 bases; junction bases not matched to a gene: 6. This CDR3 region has 16 residues. Germline V CDR1 and CDR2: SGHTA, FQGNSA. This chain's CDR3 is CASSLGQRGITDTQYF. In nucleotides, the CDR3 is TGTGCCAGCAGCTTAGGTCAGCGGGGCATCACAGATACGCAGTATTTT.

This rearrangement joins TRBV7-2 to TRBJ2-1, with 7 bases identical to TRBD2. CDR1 is SGHTA, CDR2 FQGNSA, per germline. The length of the CDR3 is 15 residues. J was trimmed by 7 bases and V by 5 bases; bases with no gene match: 11. The CDR3 loop reads CASSPRASGVNEQFF. In DNA, the CDR3 is TGTGCCAGCAGCCCAAGGGCTAGCGGAGTTAATGAGCAGTTCTTC.

The genes are TRBV7-9 and TRBJ2-3; 12 bases line up with TRBD2. Per the germline V gene, CDR1 is SEHNR and CDR2 is FQNEAQ (reference sequence). J lost 6 bases, V lost 3 bases, and 13 bases had no gene match. This CDR3 has 18 residues. The CDR3 protein is CASSFNPKLAGGGDTQYF. CDR3 DNA sequence: TGTGCCAGCAGCTTTAACCCGAAACTAGCGGGGGGAGGTGATACGCAGTATTTT.

The V and J genes are TRBV19 and TRBJ1-5; 7 bases fit TRBD1. Germline V gene sequence: CDR1 LNHDA, CDR2 SQIVND (reference sequence). With V trimmed by 6 bases and J by 7 bases, 6 bases remained unmatched. The CDR3 is 13 residues long. The CDR3 region is CASSTGAEQPQHF. The DNA of the CDR3 is TGTGCCAGTAGCACAGGGGCGGAACAGCCCCAGCATTTT.

The rearrangement links TRBV29-1 to TRBJ2-7; D is perhaps TRBD1 (6 bases). The V gene lost 2 bases and the J gene lost 6 bases, with 8 bases spanning the gap. Germline CDR1 SQVTM, CDR2 ANQGSEA. The CDR3 has 11 amino acids. The CDR3 protein is CSVETGSEQYF. The DNA for the CDR3 is TGCAGCGTTGAAACAGGGAGCGAGCAGTACTTC.

This sequence joins TRBV6-6 and TRBJ1-1; D is possibly TRBD1 (6 bases). CDR3 length equals 14 residues. CDR1 is MNHNY, CDR2 SVGAGI, per germline (reference sequence). The CDR3 spells CASQLGGTDTEAFF. The CDR3 DNA reads TGTGCTTCGCAACTAGGGGGAACGGACACTGAAGCTTTCTTT.